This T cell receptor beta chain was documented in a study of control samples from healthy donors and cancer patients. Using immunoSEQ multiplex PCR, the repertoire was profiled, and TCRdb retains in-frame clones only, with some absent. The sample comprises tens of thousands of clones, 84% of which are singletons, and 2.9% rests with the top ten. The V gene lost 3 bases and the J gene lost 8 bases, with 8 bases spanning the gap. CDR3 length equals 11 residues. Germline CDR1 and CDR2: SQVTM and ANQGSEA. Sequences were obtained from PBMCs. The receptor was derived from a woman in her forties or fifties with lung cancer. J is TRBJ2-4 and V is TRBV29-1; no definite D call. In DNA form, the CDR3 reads TGCAGCGTTGATGTAGGTTACATTCAGTACTTC. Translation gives CSVDVGYIQYF.